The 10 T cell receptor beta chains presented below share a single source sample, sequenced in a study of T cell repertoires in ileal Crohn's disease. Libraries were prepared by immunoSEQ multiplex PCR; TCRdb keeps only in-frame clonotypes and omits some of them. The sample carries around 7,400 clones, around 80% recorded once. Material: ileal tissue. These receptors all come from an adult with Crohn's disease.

CDR3: CASSLRTGSVSEQYF. Here the CDR3 DNA reads TGTGCCAGCAGTTTACGGACAGGGTCGGTAAGCGAGCAGTACTTC. The chain joins TRBV28 to TRBJ2-7, with 8 bases that match TRBD1. V lost 2 bases, J lost 6 bases, and 9 bases stayed unmatched. The CDR3 is 15 residues long. The germline V gene encodes CDR1 MDHEN and CDR2 SYDVKM.

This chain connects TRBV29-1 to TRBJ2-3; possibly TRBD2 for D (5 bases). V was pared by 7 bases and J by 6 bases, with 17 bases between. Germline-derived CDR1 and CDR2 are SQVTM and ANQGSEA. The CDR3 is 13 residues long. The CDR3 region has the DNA TGCAGCGCGAGGGAGTCATCCCTGGATACGCAGTATTTT. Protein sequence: CSARESSLDTQYF.

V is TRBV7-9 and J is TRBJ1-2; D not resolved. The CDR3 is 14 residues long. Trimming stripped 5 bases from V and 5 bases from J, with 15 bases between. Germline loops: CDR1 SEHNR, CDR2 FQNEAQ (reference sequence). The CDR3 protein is CASSHATPPYGYTF. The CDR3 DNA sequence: TGTGCCAGCAGCCATGCCACACCACCATATGGCTACACCTTC.

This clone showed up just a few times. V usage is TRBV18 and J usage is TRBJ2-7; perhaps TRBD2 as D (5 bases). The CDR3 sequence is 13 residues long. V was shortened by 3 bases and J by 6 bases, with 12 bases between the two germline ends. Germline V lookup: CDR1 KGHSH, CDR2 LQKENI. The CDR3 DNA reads TGTGCCAGCTCACCGACCCTTCGGGGCGAGCAGTACTTC. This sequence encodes CASSPTLRGEQYF.

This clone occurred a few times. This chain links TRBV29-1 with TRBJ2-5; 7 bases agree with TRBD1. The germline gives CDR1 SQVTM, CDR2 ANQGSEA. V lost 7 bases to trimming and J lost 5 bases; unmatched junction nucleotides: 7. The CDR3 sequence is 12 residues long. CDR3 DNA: TGCAGCGCCGGGGACAGCTTTGAGACCCAGTACTTC. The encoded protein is CSAGDSFETQYF.

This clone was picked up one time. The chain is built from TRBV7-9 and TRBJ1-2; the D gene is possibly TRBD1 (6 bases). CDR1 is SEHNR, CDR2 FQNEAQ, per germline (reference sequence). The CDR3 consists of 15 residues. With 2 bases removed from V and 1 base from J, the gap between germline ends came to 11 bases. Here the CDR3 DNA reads TGTGCCAGCAGCTTACTGAACAGGGATAACTATGGCTACACCTTC. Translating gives CASSLLNRDNYGYTF.

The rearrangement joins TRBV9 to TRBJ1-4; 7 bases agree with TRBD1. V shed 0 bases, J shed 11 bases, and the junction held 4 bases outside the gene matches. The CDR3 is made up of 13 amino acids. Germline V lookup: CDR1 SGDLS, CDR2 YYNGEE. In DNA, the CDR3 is TGTGCCAGCAGCGTAGGGTCGGGACAGAAACTGTTTTTT. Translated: CASSVGSGQKLFF.

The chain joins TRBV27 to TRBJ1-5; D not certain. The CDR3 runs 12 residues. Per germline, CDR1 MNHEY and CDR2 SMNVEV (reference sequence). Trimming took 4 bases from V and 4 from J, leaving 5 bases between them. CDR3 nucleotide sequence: TGTGCCAGCAGTTCCCCGAATCAGCCCCAGCATTTT. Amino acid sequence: CASSSPNQPQHF.

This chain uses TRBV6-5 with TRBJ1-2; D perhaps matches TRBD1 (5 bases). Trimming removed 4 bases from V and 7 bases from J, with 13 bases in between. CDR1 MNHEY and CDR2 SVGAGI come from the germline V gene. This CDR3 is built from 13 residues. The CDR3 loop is CASSSRNRGGYTF. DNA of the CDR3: TGTGCCAGCAGTTCCAGAAATAGGGGTGGCTACACCTTC.

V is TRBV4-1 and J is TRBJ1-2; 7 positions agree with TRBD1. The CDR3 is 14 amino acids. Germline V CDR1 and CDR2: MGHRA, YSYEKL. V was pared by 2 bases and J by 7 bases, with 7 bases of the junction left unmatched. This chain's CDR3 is CASSQQDRVSGYTF. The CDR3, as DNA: TGCGCCAGCAGCCAACAAGACAGGGTATCTGGCTACACCTTC.